The 15 T cell receptor beta chains reported below all come from one sample, sequenced in a study of spatial heterogeneity in lung cancer. TCRdb re-called the 5' RACE reads with MiXCR, one entry per CDR3 protein. The sample has tens of thousands of distinct CDR3 sequences; 12% are singletons. Time point: sample taken at primary tumor resection. Sequencing of whole RNA from tumor, nontumor lung or frozen PBMC involved no sorting. Sequenced here: PBMCs, sampled at surgery. These receptors were taken from a female donor with early-stage non-small cell lung cancer.

This clonotype was detected many times. The gene calls are TRBV6-6 and TRBJ2-2; 11 bases match TRBD2. Germline lookup yields CDR1 MNHNY and CDR2 SVGAGI (reference sequence). Germline trimming cut 6 bases from V and 0 bases from J; bases unmatched to any gene: 6. CDR3 length equals 17 residues. CDR3 protein: CASRTTSGASNTGELFF. The CDR3 DNA follows: TGTGCCAGCAGGACGACTAGCGGGGCTTCGAACACCGGGGAGCTGTTTTTT.

This clonotype was seen ten or more times. V and J are TRBV6-2 or TRBV6-3 and TRBJ1-2; D possibly corresponds to TRBD1 (6 bases). V was clipped by 7 bases and J by 3 bases, with 12 bases between them. CDR1 and CDR2 from the germline V gene are MNHEY and SVGEGT. The CDR3 contains 13 residues. The CDR3 region is CASTPTGYYGYTF. The CDR3 DNA sequence: TGTGCCAGCACTCCTACAGGGTACTATGGCTACACCTTC.

The rearrangement uses TRBV7-7 and TRBJ2-3; D remains ambiguous. Germline values: CDR1 SSHAT, CDR2 FNYEAQ (reference sequence). The V end was cut by 5 bases, the J end by 5 bases, with 11 bases between. CDR3 length: 13 amino acids. The CDR3 DNA sequence: TGTGCCAGCAGCCCGACGGTTGGAGATACGCAGTATTTT. Residues: CASSPTVGDTQYF.

In its sample, this clonotype was seen a few times. The genes are TRBV18 and TRBJ1-1; 8 nucleotides align to TRBD1. This CDR3 region has 16 residues. Germline trimming cut 3 bases from V and 1 base from J; bases unmatched to any gene: 7. CDR1 KGHSH and CDR2 LQKENI come from the germline V gene. CDR3 sequence (DNA): TGTGCCAGCTCACCGGGAACAGGGGGACAGAACACTGAAGCTTTCTTT. The encoded protein is CASSPGTGGQNTEAFF.

This clonotype was found a few times. This sequence joins TRBV20-1 and TRBJ2-1; no clear D gene. The germline V and J ends were trimmed by 5 bases and 6 bases, with 17 bases remaining between them. Germline V gene sequence: CDR1 DFQATT, CDR2 SNEGSKA (reference sequence). The CDR3 is made up of 14 amino acids. The CDR3 DNA reads as TGCAGTGCTGTACTCGCGGTGAAAGGCAATGAGCAGTTCTTC. Protein: CSAVLAVKGNEQFF.

This clonotype was seen many times. The chain carries TRBV27 and TRBJ1-1, with D possibly being TRBD1 (5 bases). Trimming took 6 bases from V and 1 from J, leaving 9 bases between them. The germline gives CDR1 MNHEY, CDR2 SMNVEV (reference sequence). The CDR3 loop spans 13 amino acids. The CDR3 coding sequence is TGTGCCAGCAGCAGGGCGGGGAACACTGAAGCTTTCTTT. It translates to CASSRAGNTEAFF.

This clonotype was seen a few times. V gene TRBV7-2 combines with J gene TRBJ2-1, with 8 bases aligning to TRBD1. The CDR3 totals 17 residues. After removal of 2 bases from V and 2 bases from J, the junction contained 8 bases not matched to a gene. CDR1 is SGHTA, CDR2 FQGNSA, per germline. The CDR3 DNA follows: TGTGCCAGCAGCTTACCCCCGGACAGGGTCACCTACAATGAGCAGTTCTTC. Translating it yields CASSLPPDRVTYNEQFF.

This clonotype was found a few times. V and J are TRBV20-1 and TRBJ2-5, with 8 bases lining up with TRBD2. CDR3 size: 17 residues. V was pared by 6 bases and J by 5 bases, with 20 bases of the junction left unmatched. Germline CDR1 DFQATT, CDR2 SNEGSKA (reference sequence). CDR3 sequence reads: CSAQRGAGGPGGETQYF. The DNA of the CDR3 is TGCAGTGCCCAGAGGGGTGCGGGGGGCCCCGGAGGGGAGACCCAGTACTTC.

The rearrangement uses TRBV7-8 and TRBJ2-1, with 7 bases lining up with TRBD1. Germline CDR1 is SGHVS and CDR2 is FQNEAQ. The V gene end was trimmed by 5 bases and the J gene end by 5 bases; junction bases not matched to a gene: 6. This CDR3 is 14 amino acids long. CDR3 region: CASSANTGDNEQFF. CDR3 in DNA: TGTGCCAGCAGCGCCAACACAGGGGACAATGAGCAGTTCTTC.

This chain uses TRBV7-2 with TRBJ2-5; D is perhaps TRBD2 (7 bases). The CDR3 is made up of 15 amino acids. CDR1 and CDR2 from the germline V gene are SGHTA and FQGNSA. Trimming shortened V by 2 bases and J by 5 bases, and 15 bases separated the two germline ends. CDR3 region: CASSLIGGASETQYF. DNA for the CDR3: TGTGCCAGCAGCTTAATTGGGGGGGCAAGTGAGACCCAGTACTTC.

The V gene is TRBV5-5, the J gene TRBJ1-6; 11 nucleotides match TRBD1. CDR3 size: 15 residues. CDR1 and CDR2 from the germline V gene are SGHKS and YYEKEE (reference sequence). The ends lost 3 bases at V and 10 bases at J; junction bases unmatched: 6. CDR3 in amino acids: CASSYGGQGDSPLHF. CDR3 DNA: TGTGCCAGCAGCTACGGGGGACAGGGGGACTCACCCCTCCACTTT.

This clonotype has more than one count but fewer than ten. This chain links TRBV3-1 with TRBJ2-5, with D maybe TRBD1 (5 bases). The CDR3 runs to 15 residues. Germline CDR1 reads LGHDT; CDR2 reads YNNKEL (reference sequence). V was trimmed by 6 bases and J by 3 bases, leaving 17 bases between them. The CDR3 DNA reads TGTGCCAGCAGGCACCAGGGTTGGAGAGAAGAGACCCAGTACTTC. It specifies CASRHQGWREETQYF.

The chain carries TRBV7-9 and TRBJ2-7; D remains unclear. The CDR3 is made up of 13 amino acids. V was shortened by 1 base and J by 5 bases, with 9 bases between the two germline ends. CDR1 is SEHNR, CDR2 FQNEAQ, per germline (reference sequence). The CDR3 DNA follows: TGTGCCAGCAGCTTAGTGGGCGAGCACGAGCAGTACTTC. Its protein is CASSLVGEHEQYF.

The chain has TRBV28 and TRBJ1-2; 7 bases line up with TRBD1. CDR1 is MDHEN, CDR2 SYDVKM, per germline. CDR3 length: 14 residues. Germline trimming cut 6 bases from V and 5 bases from J; bases unmatched to any gene: 9. The CDR3 DNA reads TGTGCCAGCAGGGGAACGGGACAGAGTTATGGCTACACCTTC. It codes for CASRGTGQSYGYTF.

The chain uses TRBV4-3 and TRBJ1-1; 9 bases line up with TRBD1. J lost 10 bases, V lost 0 bases, and 3 bases had no gene match. CDR3 length: 13 amino acids. CDR1 and CDR2 from the germline V gene are LGHNA and YSLEER. The CDR3 reads CASSQDRDRAAFF. The CDR3 coding sequence is TGCGCCAGCAGCCAAGACAGGGACAGGGCAGCTTTCTTT.